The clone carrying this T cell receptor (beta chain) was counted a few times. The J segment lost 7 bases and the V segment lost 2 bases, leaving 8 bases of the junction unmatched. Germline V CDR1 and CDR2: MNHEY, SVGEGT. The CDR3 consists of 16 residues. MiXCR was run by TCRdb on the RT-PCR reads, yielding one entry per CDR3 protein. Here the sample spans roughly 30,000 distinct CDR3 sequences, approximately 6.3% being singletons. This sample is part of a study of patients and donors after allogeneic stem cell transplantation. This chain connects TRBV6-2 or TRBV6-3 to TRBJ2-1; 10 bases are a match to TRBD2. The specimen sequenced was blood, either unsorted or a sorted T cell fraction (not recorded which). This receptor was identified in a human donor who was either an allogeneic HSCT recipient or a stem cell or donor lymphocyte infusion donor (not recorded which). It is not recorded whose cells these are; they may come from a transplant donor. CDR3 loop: CASSYALAGVRNEQFF. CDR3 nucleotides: TGTGCCAGCAGTTACGCTCTAGCGGGAGTAAGGAATGAGCAGTTCTTC.